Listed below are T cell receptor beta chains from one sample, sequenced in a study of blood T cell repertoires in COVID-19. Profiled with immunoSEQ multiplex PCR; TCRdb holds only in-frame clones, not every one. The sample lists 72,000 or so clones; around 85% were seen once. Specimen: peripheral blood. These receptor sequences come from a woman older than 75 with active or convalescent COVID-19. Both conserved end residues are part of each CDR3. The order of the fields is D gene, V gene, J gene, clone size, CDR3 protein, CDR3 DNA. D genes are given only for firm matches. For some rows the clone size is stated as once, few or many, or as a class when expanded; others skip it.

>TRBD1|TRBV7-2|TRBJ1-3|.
CASSLARDRGNTIYF
TGTGCCAGCAGCTTAGCGCGGGACAGGGGAAACACCATATATTTT
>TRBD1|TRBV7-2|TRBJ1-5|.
CASSYGQGFNQPQHF
TGTGCCAGCAGCTACGGACAGGGATTTAATCAGCCCCAGCATTTT
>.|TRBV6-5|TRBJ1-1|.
CASSYLGSTAPEAFF
TGTGCCAGCAGTTACCTGGGCTCGACAGCCCCTGAAGCTTTCTTT
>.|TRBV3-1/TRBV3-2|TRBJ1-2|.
CASSPDAGGNGYTF
TGTGCCAGCAGCCCCGACGCAGGAGGCAATGGCTACACCTTC
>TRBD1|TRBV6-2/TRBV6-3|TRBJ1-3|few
CASSRGGDAGNTIYF
TGTGCCAGCAGTAGAGGGGGCGACGCCGGAAACACCATATATTTT
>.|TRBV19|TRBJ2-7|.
CASSLGTDTYEQYF
TGTGCCAGTAGTTTAGGGACTGACACCTACGAGCAGTACTTC
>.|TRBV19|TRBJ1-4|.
CASTETPLATNEKLFF
TGTGCCAGTACCGAGACTCCTCTCGCAACTAATGAAAAACTGTTTTTT
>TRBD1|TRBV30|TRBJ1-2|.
CAWSDQGDVDGYTF
TGTGCCTGGAGTGACCAGGGGGATGTAGATGGCTACACCTTC
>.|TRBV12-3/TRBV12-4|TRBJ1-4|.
CASSPQSEKLFF
TGTGCCAGCAGCCCCCAGTCTGAAAAACTGTTTTTT
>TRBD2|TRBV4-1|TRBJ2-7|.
CASSQALTSGVYEQYF
TGCGCCAGCAGCCAAGCCCTGACTAGCGGGGTCTACGAGCAGTACTTC
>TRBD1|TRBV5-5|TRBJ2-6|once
CASSAIAGTGGPGANVLTF
TGTGCCAGCAGCGCAATTGCCGGGACAGGGGGTCCTGGGGCCAACGTCCTGACTTTC
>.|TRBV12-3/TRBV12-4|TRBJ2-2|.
CASTGWSGELFF
TGTGCCAGCACAGGATGGTCCGGGGAGCTGTTTTTT
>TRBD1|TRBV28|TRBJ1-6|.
CASSGGTGYSPLHF
TGTGCCAGCAGTGGAGGGACAGGGTACTCACCCCTCCACTTT
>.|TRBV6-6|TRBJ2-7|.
CASSYVSNEQYF
TGTGCCAGCAGTTACGTCTCTAACGAGCAGTACTTC
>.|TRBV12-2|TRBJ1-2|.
CASRSTFSGTVSGYTF
TGTGCAAGTCGCTCTACCTTCTCCGGGACAGTCTCTGGCTACACCTTC
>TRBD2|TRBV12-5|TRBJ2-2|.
CASVLSGGSTGELFF
TGTGCTAGTGTCCTTAGCGGGGGATCCACCGGGGAGCTGTTTTTT
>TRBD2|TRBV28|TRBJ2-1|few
CASYNGGARNEQFF
TGTGCCAGCTATAACGGGGGGGCCCGCAATGAGCAGTTCTTC
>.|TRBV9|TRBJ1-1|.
CASSVASRGTEAFF
TGTGCCAGCAGCGTAGCTTCGCGGGGTACTGAAGCTTTCTTT
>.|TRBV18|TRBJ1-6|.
CASSLLQEPPLHF
TGTGCCAGCTCACTTCTACAGGAGCCACCCCTCCACTTT
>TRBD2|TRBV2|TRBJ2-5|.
CASGGELETQYF
TGTGCCAGCGGGGGGGAGTTAGAGACCCAGTACTTC
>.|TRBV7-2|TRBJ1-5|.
CASSLGWGENQPQHF
TGTGCCAGCAGCTTAGGATGGGGGGAAAATCAGCCCCAGCATTTT
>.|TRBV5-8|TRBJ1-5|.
CASSSNFIDRSDSNQPQHF
TGTGCCAGCAGCTCGAACTTTATAGACAGGAGCGATAGCAATCAGCCCCAGCATTTT
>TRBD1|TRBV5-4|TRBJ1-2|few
CASSWSGQGGYGYTF
TGTGCCAGCAGCTGGTCGGGACAGGGCGGCTATGGCTACACCTTC
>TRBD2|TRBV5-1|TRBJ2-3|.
CASSRSGGPTDTQYF
TGCGCCAGCAGCCGTAGCGGGGGCCCCACAGATACGCAGTATTTT
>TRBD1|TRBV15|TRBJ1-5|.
CATSRGAGQGDQPQHF
TGTGCCACCAGCAGAGGGGCCGGACAGGGTGATCAGCCCCAGCATTTT
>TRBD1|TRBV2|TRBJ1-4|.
CASRKDRGINEKLFF
TGTGCCAGCAGAAAGGACAGGGGGATTAATGAAAAACTGTTTTTT
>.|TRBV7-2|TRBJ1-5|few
CASSSQGSNQPQHF
TGTGCCAGCAGCTCTCAGGGTTCCAATCAGCCCCAGCATTTT
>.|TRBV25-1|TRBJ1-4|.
CASSVNRNEKLFF
TGTGCCAGCAGTGTGAACAGAAATGAAAAACTGTTTTTT
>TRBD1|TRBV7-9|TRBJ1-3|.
CASSLGQGAGNTIYF
TGTGCCAGCAGCTTAGGACAGGGGGCTGGAAACACCATATATTTT
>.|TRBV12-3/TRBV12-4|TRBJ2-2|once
CASSWRQTGELFF
TGTGCCAGCAGTTGGAGACAGACCGGGGAGCTGTTTTTT
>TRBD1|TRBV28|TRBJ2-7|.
CASSLTGVSYEQYF
TGTGCCAGCAGTTTGACAGGGGTTTCCTACGAGCAGTACTTC
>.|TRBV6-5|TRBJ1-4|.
CASSSRRGSREKLFF
TGTGCCAGCAGTTCCCGGAGGGGCAGCCGGGAAAAACTGTTTTTT
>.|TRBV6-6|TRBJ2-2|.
CASSPQTPGRYTGELFF
TGTGCCAGCAGTCCACAAACCCCGGGGAGATACACCGGGGAGCTGTTTTTT
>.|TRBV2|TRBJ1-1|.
CASNADSNTEAFF
TGTGCCAGCAACGCAGACAGCAACACTGAAGCTTTCTTT
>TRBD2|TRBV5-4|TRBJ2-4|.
CASSSAGTTKNIQYF
TGTGCCAGCAGCTCTGCCGGGACTACAAAAAACATTCAGTACTTC
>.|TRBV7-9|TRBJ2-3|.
CASSFLGSADTQYF
TGTGCCAGCAGCTTCCTGGGCTCGGCAGATACGCAGTATTTT
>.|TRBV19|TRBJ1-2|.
CASTESGSIPRNYGYTF
TGTGCCAGTACCGAATCGGGGTCCATACCTCGTAACTATGGCTACACCTTC
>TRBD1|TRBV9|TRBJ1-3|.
CASSTGTGRNSGNTIYF
TGTGCCAGCAGCACTGGGACAGGCCGGAACTCTGGAAACACCATATATTTT
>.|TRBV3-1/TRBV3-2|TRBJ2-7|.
CASSQLTGSYEQYF
TGTGCCAGCAGCCAATTAACGGGGTCCTACGAGCAGTACTTC
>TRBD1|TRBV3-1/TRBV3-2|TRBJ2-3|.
CASSPGTAYGDTQYF
TGTGCCAGCAGCCCCGGGACAGCATATGGAGATACGCAGTATTTT
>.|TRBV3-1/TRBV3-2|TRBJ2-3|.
CASSQEGRVLGGPRYF
TGTGCCAGCAGCCAAGAGGGCAGGGTGCTTGGTGGCCCCCGGTATTTT
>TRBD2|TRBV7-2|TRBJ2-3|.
CASSLSGLAGGDTQYF
TGTGCCAGCAGCCTCTCGGGACTAGCGGGTGGGGATACGCAGTATTTT
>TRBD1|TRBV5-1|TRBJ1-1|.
CASNHRDRSLTPNTEAFF
TGCGCCAGCAATCACCGGGACAGGTCCTTGACACCGAACACTGAAGCTTTCTTT
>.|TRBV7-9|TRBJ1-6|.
CASTSGGASYNSPLHF
TGTGCCAGCACCTCGGGGGGGGCCTCCTATAATTCACCCCTCCACTTT
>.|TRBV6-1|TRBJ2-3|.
CASSGAALHTQYF
TGTGCCAGCAGTGGAGCGGCCCTCCATACGCAGTATTTT
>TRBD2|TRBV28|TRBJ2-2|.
CASTLGGSNTGELFF
TGTGCCAGCACCTTGGGGGGGTCAAACACCGGGGAGCTGTTTTTT
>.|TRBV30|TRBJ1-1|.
CAWMTSFHQDEAFF
TGTGCCTGGATGACCTCGTTCCACCAGGATGAAGCTTTCTTT
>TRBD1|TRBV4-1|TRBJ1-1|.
CASSPTGATEAFF
TGCGCCAGCAGTCCCACAGGGGCCACTGAAGCTTTCTTT
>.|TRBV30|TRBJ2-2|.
CAWSPSGTGELFF
TGTGCCTGGAGCCCCTCCGGGACCGGGGAGCTGTTTTTT
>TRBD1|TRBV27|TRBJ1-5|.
CASSSSRGGQAYQPQHF
TGTGCCAGCAGTTCCTCTCGTGGGGGACAGGCATATCAGCCCCAGCATTTT
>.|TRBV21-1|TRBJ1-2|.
CASSKVWREDYGYTF
TGTGCCAGCAGCAAAGTATGGCGAGAGGACTATGGCTACACCTTC
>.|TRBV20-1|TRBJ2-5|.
CSASEQAIRGGYWYQETQYF
TGCAGTGCTAGTGAGCAGGCCATCCGAGGGGGATACTGGTACCAAGAGACCCAGTACTTC
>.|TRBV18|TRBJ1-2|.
CASSPRQDSYGYTF
TGTGCCAGCTCACCCAGACAGGATTCCTATGGCTACACCTTC
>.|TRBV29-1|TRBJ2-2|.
CSVERMWEGGPPGELFF
TGCAGTGTTGAACGGATGTGGGAAGGGGGACCACCCGGGGAGCTGTTTTTT
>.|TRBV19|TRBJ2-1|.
CASSGWAGWGGNEQFF
TGTGCCAGTAGTGGTTGGGCAGGGTGGGGTGGCAATGAGCAGTTCTTC